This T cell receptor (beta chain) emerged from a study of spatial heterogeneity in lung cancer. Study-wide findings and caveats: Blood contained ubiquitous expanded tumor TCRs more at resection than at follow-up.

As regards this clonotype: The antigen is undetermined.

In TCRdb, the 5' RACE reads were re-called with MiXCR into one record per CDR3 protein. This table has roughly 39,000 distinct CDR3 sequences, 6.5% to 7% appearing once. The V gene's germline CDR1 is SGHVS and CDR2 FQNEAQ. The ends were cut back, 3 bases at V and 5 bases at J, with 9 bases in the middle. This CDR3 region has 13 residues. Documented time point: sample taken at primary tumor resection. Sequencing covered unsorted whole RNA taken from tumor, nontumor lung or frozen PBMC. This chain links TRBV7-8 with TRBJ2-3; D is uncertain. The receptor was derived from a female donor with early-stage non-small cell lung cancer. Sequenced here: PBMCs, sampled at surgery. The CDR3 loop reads CASSFRLKDTQYF. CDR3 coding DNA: TGTGCCAGCAGCTTCCGACTTAAAGATACGCAGTATTTT. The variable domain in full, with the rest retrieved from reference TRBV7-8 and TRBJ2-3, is GAGVSQSPRYKVAKRGQDVALRCDPISGHVSLFWYQQALGQGPEFLTYFQNEAQLDKSGLPSDRFFAERPEGSVSTLKIQRTQQEDSAVYLCASSFRLKDTQYFGPGTRLTVL.